This T cell receptor beta chain was identified in a study of PD-L1 blockade in urothelial cancer. Study-level information: Every 3 weeks, patients received intravenous atezolizumab 1,200 mg, beginning 2014. Males with bladder-origin urothelial cancer made up about 85% of the 29 patients.

The data were produced by immunoSEQ multiplex PCR, yet TCRdb's version contains in-frame clones alone and is incomplete. In the table there are approximately 100,000 clones, around 90% of which are singletons. The CDR3 covers 15 residues. The sample was PBMCs, taken around atezolizumab (anti-PD-L1) treatment. The source is a woman older than 75 with urothelial cancer. The chain recombines TRBV21-1 with TRBJ2-1; TRBD2, as called in the table, went unchecked against the DNA. TRBV21-1 counts as a pseudogene. In DNA form, the CDR3 reads TGTGCCAGCAGCACGGGAACTAGCGGTGTCAATGAGCAGTTCTTC. Translated: CASSTGTSGVNEQFF.